This T cell receptor beta chain was recovered during a study of T cells in Graves' hyperthyroidism and ophthalmopathy. TCR beta CDR3 sequences were amplified from RNA transcripts. Using the HTBI primer set, a first-round RT-PCR was run on the TCR CDR3. Using its own MiXCR run on the multiplex PCR reads, TCRdb lists one record per CDR3 protein. The sample records a few hundred thousand distinct CDR3 sequences, nearly 15% being singletons. V shed 4 bases and J shed 7 bases, with 11 bases lying between them. Germline V gene sequence: CDR1 MDHEN, CDR2 SYDVKM. The CDR3 loop spans 13 amino acids. This clonotype came up many times.

The chain is built from TRBV28 and TRBJ1-3, with D uncertain. Sequencing input: blood. The clonotype was recovered from a woman aged 50 to 65 with Graves' hyperthyroidism that later progressed to Graves' ophthalmopathy. CDR3 residues: CASSWYGFNTIYF. Written as DNA, the CDR3 is TGTGCCAGCAGTTGGTACGGGTTCAACACCATATATTTT. The full variable domain, with the rest looked up from reference TRBV28 and TRBJ1-3, is DVKVTQSSRYLVKRTGEKVFLECVQDMDHENMFWYRQDPGLGLRLIYFSYDVKMKEKGDIPEGYSVSREKKERFSLILESASTNQTSMYLCASSWYGFNTIYFGEGSWLTVV.